The 8 T cell receptor beta chains below were found in one sample sequenced in a study of long-term antiretroviral therapy in people with HIV. The libraries were made with immunoSEQ v3.0 at survey level. Generated by immunoSEQ multiplex PCR, the TCRdb table keeps only in-frame clones and is missing some. The sample yields over 15,000 clones, more than 60% seen once. The source material was unsorted PBMCs, sampled less than 2.2 years before starting antiretroviral therapy. These receptors were collected from a young man with HIV.

The rearrangement joins TRBV7-8 to TRBJ1-2; D gene unclear. V lost 1 base to trimming and J lost 2 bases, with 5 bases between them. The V gene's germline CDR1 is SGHVS and CDR2 FQNEAQ. This CDR3 has 13 residues. CDR3 DNA: TGTGCCAGCAGCTTAGAGTACAACTATGGCTACACCTTC. Translation gives CASSLEYNYGYTF.

This clone is deemed medium-sized. This chain uses TRBV6-1 with TRBJ2-7; D unclear. The V gene's germline CDR1 is MNHNS and CDR2 SASEGT. The V end was cut by 5 bases, the J end by 7 bases, with 21 bases between. The CDR3 is 15 amino acids. This CDR3 reads CASSLLLLGSREQYF. The DNA for the CDR3 is TGTGCCAGCAGTCTCCTCTTATTGGGGTCCCGGGAGCAGTACTTC.

The CDR3 spells CASSFARTSGGRMYEQYF. CDR3 nucleotides: TGTGCCAGCAGCTTTGCCCGGACTAGCGGGGGGCGAATGTACGAGCAGTACTTC. The rearrangement uses TRBV13 and TRBJ2-7; 14 positions agree with TRBD2. CDR1 is PRHDT and CDR2 is FYEKMQ in the germline V gene (reference sequence). CDR3 length: 18 residues. J lost 4 bases, V lost 3 bases, and 11 bases had no gene match.

The J gene is TRBJ2-5, the V gene TRBV4-2, with 9 nucleotides matching TRBD2. This CDR3 has 16 residues. Germline V lookup: CDR1 LGHNA, CDR2 YNFKEQ. V gave up 0 bases and J gave up 3 bases; unmatched junction bases: 5. In nucleotides, the CDR3 is TGTGCCAGCAGCCAAGAAGTCAGCGGGGGGAAAGAGACCCAGTACTTC. Translated: CASSQEVSGGKETQYF.

V gene TRBV5-6 combines with J gene TRBJ1-3; D is undetermined. Germline CDR1 SGHDT, CDR2 YYEEEE. V lost 3 bases and J lost 1, with 11 bases in between. The CDR3 sequence is 15 residues long. CDR3 nucleotide sequence: TGTGCCAGCAGCTCCACGGTGGGTTCTGGAAACACCATATATTTT. This translates into CASSSTVGSGNTIYF.

This clone was detected a few times. The rearrangement joins TRBV11-2 to TRBJ2-7; maybe TRBD2 (6 bases). Germline V gene data show CDR1 as SGHAT and CDR2 as FQNNGV. Trimming removed 4 bases from V and 7 bases from J, with 14 bases in between. The CDR3 is made up of 13 amino acids. CDR3 nucleotide sequence: TGTGCCAGCAGCTACCCGGGACTGGGGGAGCAGTACTTC. This codes for CASSYPGLGEQYF.

This clone was detected only a few times. V and J are TRBV5-4 and TRBJ1-2; D unclear. Germline CDR1 reads SGHNT; CDR2 reads YYREEE (reference sequence). The CDR3 spans 16 residues. V lost 4 bases and J 1 base, leaving 17 bases between the germline ends. The CDR3 DNA follows: TGTGCCAGCAGCCCTGGAGGCAGCCAGCTTAACTATGGCTACACCTTC. It translates to CASSPGGSQLNYGYTF.

The chain recombines TRBV10-2 with TRBJ2-7; 12 positions agree with TRBD2. This CDR3 contains 13 residues. Germline V gene lookup returns CDR1 WSHSY and CDR2 SAAADI. Trimming took 9 bases from V and 9 from J; bases not matched to a gene: 9. CDR3 nucleotide sequence: TGCGCCAGTGGACTAGCGGGATCCCCCGTGCAGTACTTC. Its translation is CASGLAGSPVQYF.